The present TCR beta chain was sequenced within a study of Graves' ophthalmopathy and Graves' hyperthyroidism. Germline CDR1 SNHLY, CDR2 FYNNEI. V was clipped by 2 bases and J by 4 bases, with 11 bases between them. The CDR3 totals 15 residues. The authors amplified TCR beta CDR3 regions from RNA transcripts. RT-PCR in the first round used HTBI primers; a second-round multiplex PCR followed. TCRdb called the multiplex PCR reads again in MiXCR, with one record for every CDR3 protein. The table records 340,000 or so distinct CDR3 sequences, 17% of them present only once. Having ophthalmopathy, the donors showed moderate-to-severe activity, CAS ≥3 and NOSPECS ≥4, with disease lasting under 3 months.

The material sequenced was peripheral blood. The chain employs TRBV2 and TRBJ2-2; D perhaps matches TRBD1 (6 bases). The TCR comes from an adult man with Graves' ophthalmopathy. In DNA form, the CDR3 reads TGTGCCAGCAGTGAATGGCAGGGGAGCACCGGGGAGCTGTTTTTT. Translation: CASSEWQGSTGELFF.